This TCR beta chain was recovered during a study of T cells after posttransplantation cyclophosphamide. This clone was observed a handful of times. Treatment was busulfan-fludarabine conditioning, a marrow graft, and cyclophosphamide on days +3 and +4. The data were produced by immunoSEQ multiplex PCR, yet TCRdb's version contains in-frame clones alone and is incomplete. The specimen has approximately 13,000 clones, none found just once. CDR3 size: 11 residues. CDR1 is SGHVS, CDR2 FNYEAQ, per germline. The V end was cut by 8 bases, the J end by 5 bases, with 9 bases between. The receptor was isolated from a female patient aged 40-50 years who received an allogeneic stem cell transplant from an unrelated donor, was CMV-positive, and had acute GVHD only. Certain T cells may be donor cells from the graft. Source: PBMCs, taken after allogeneic stem cell transplant with posttransplant cyclophosphamide. J is TRBJ2-5 and V is TRBV7-6; D is ambiguous. CDR3 in amino acids: CASRQEETQYF. The CDR3 coding sequence is TGTGCCAGCCGCCAAGAGGAGACCCAGTACTTC.